This note documents a single T cell receptor beta chain sequence. Its antigen is unknown. PCR employed 60 Vbeta and 13 Jbeta primers. Assay: immunoSEQ multiplex PCR; the TCRdb copy retains only in-frame clones and omits some. The sample totals around 160,000 clones. The data belong to a study of cytomegalovirus exposure and HLA in healthy donors. About the research overall: Roughly 180 million T cells yielded some 120 million unique TCR beta sequences in earlier analysis. General study results and limits: Accurate HLA-A and HLA-B prediction from TCR beta sequences was reported for most subjects. According to an earlier analysis, most TCR beta V segments yielded productive rearrangements about 87% or about 30% of the time.

Trimming cost V 0 bases and J 2 bases, with 11 bases left between them. CDR1 is LGHNA, CDR2 YNFKEQ, per germline. The CDR3 is made up of 17 amino acids. The chain recombines TRBV4-2 with TRBJ2-6, with D possibly being TRBD1 (5 bases). The receptor was derived from a woman between 50 and 59 years old in good health and CMV-seronegative. The sample comprised PBMCs. CDR3 nucleotides: TGTGCCAGCAGCCAAGATTTAGGGGCCGCTGGGGCCAACGTCCTGACTTTC. This translates into CASSQDLGAAGANVLTF.